These 24 T cell receptor beta chains were sequenced from one sample in a study of cytomegalovirus exposure and HLA in healthy donors. PCR employed 60 Vbeta and 13 Jbeta primers. The table came from immunoSEQ multiplex PCR; TCRdb's copy has only in-frame clones and leaves some out. The sample shows roughly 150,000 clones, about 72% of them seen only once. Material for sequencing was PBMCs. The receptors here all came from a male donor in good health and CMV-seronegative.

This clone was recorded a few times. This chain connects TRBV7-3 to TRBJ1-6, with 10 positions matching TRBD1. Germline-derived CDR1 and CDR2 are SGHTA and FQGTGA. The CDR3 totals 14 residues. The junction had 6 bases not matched to a gene; V was cut back by 5 bases and J by 11 bases. This chain's CDR3 is CASSPSGQGPPLHF. The CDR3 DNA is TGTGCCAGCAGCCCCTCGGGACAGGGGCCACCCCTCCACTTT. The full variable domain, its missing parts supplied by reference TRBV7-3 and TRBJ1-6, is GAGVSQTPSNKVTEKGKYVELRCDPISGHTALYWYRQSLGQGPEFLIYFQGTGAADDSGLPNDRFFAVRPEGSVSTLKIQRTERGDSAVYLCASSPSGQGPPLHFGNGTRLTVT.

About this clone itself: The sample has other DNA sequences that encode this CDR3 too. V is TRBV9 and J is TRBJ2-7; 7 nucleotides align to TRBD2. Germline V gives CDR1 SGDLS, CDR2 YYNGEE. V dropped 2 bases and J dropped 4; count of bases not matched to a gene: 6. This CDR3 has 14 amino acids. In DNA form, the CDR3 reads TGTGCCAGCAGCGTTGGTGGGAGGGCTTACGAGCAGTACTTC. This translates into CASSVGGRAYEQYF.

The chain couples TRBV7-3 to TRBJ1-2; TRBD1 aligns across 11 bases. This CDR3 spans 17 amino acids. Germline CDR1 is SGHTA and CDR2 is FQGTGA. V gave up 0 bases and J gave up 7 bases; unmatched junction bases: 10. The CDR3 sequence: CASSLTSGTGGIGGYTF. In DNA, the CDR3 is TGTGCCAGCAGCTTAACGTCAGGGACAGGGGGTATAGGTGGCTACACCTTC. The variable domain in full, with the rest retrieved from reference TRBV7-3 and TRBJ1-2, is GAGVSQTPSNKVTEKGKYVELRCDPISGHTALYWYRQSLGQGPEFLIYFQGTGAADDSGLPNDRFFAVRPEGSVSTLKIQRTERGDSAVYLCASSLTSGTGGIGGYTFGSGTRLTVV.

The chain couples TRBV7-2 to TRBJ1-2; 9 positions agree with TRBD1. The CDR3 covers 13 residues. The V and J ends lost 1 base and 8 bases, in that order; junction bases with no gene match: 2. Germline CDR1 reads SGHTA; CDR2 reads FQGNSA. Written as DNA, the CDR3 is TGTGCCAGCAGCTTAGGGACAGGGGAGGGCTACACCTTC. Translation: CASSLGTGEGYTF.

The chain joins TRBV4-3 to TRBJ1-2; possible D gene TRBD1, 6 bases. Germline V gives CDR1 LGHNA, CDR2 YSLEER. V was trimmed by 7 bases and J by 1 base, leaving 10 bases between them. The CDR3 has 13 amino acids. CDR3 loop: CASKNRDNYGYTF. The CDR3 DNA reads TGCGCCAGCAAGAACAGGGATAACTATGGCTACACCTTC.

The chain recombines TRBV9 with TRBJ2-5; D gene uncertain. TRBJ2-7 explains the end of the DNA better; the J call may be wrong. The CDR3 runs to 14 residues. Germline assignment: CDR1 SGDLS and CDR2 YYNGEE. The CDR3 loop reads CASSVGLGSYEQYF. Here the CDR3 DNA reads TGTGCCAGCAGCGTAGGGTTGGGCTCCTACGAGCAGTACTTC.

The rearrangement uses TRBV7-2 and TRBJ2-2; the D gene is possibly TRBD1 (6 bases). The V end lost 3 bases, the J end lost 3 bases, and 11 bases lay between the germline ends. Germline CDR1 and CDR2: SGHTA and FQGNSA. The CDR3 is made up of 15 amino acids. The CDR3 nucleotides are TGTGCCAGCAGCTTCACAGGGAAGGACACCGGGGAGCTGTTTTTT. This sequence encodes CASSFTGKDTGELFF. Filled out from reference TRBV7-2 and TRBJ2-2, the complete variable domain reads GAGVSQSPSNKVTEKGKDVELRCDPISGHTALYWYRQSLGQGLEFLIYFQGNSAPDKSGLPSDRFSAERTGGSVSTLTIQRTQQEDSAVYLCASSFTGKDTGELFFGEGSRLTVL.

The J gene is TRBJ2-1, the V gene TRBV9; 8 positions match TRBD2. The germline V gene encodes CDR1 SGDLS and CDR2 YYNGEE. V trimming: 4 bases; J trimming: 7 bases; junction bases outside the gene matches: 10. This CDR3 comprises 15 residues. CDR3 sequence reads: CASSPGGGRNNEQFF. For the CDR3, the DNA is TGTGCCAGCAGCCCCGGGGGCGGGAGGAATAATGAGCAGTTCTTC.

The chain recombines TRBV15 with TRBJ2-7, with 7 positions matching TRBD1. There are 14 residues in the CDR3. Losses at the gene ends were 3 bases for V and 5 bases for J; bases not matched to a gene: 7. Germline V gives CDR1 LNHNV, CDR2 YYDKDF (reference sequence). CDR3 loop: CATSRGIQGNEQYF. CDR3 in DNA: TGTGCCACCAGCAGGGGGATACAGGGGAACGAGCAGTACTTC.

The CDR3: CASGTSGSYEQYF. The CDR3 region has the DNA TGTGCCAGTGGGACTAGCGGCTCCTACGAGCAGTACTTC. This chain connects TRBV28 to TRBJ2-7; 11 bases fit TRBD2. V lost 9 bases, J lost 0 bases, and 1 base stayed unmatched. The CDR3 loop spans 13 amino acids. Germline CDR1 reads MDHEN; CDR2 reads SYDVKM.

This clone has only a few counts. V is TRBV2 and J is TRBJ2-5; TRBD1 matches at 7 bases. Germline V gives CDR1 SNHLY, CDR2 FYNNEI. J was trimmed by 2 bases and V by 4 bases; bases with no gene match: 19. The CDR3 totals 19 residues. CDR3 in amino acids: CASSVEKGGAWRKQETQYF. The CDR3 bases are TGTGCCAGCAGTGTGGAGAAAGGGGGCGCGTGGCGCAAGCAAGAGACCCAGTACTTC.

This rearrangement joins TRBV7-3 to TRBJ2-2; 8 nucleotides line up with TRBD1. The J segment lost 4 bases and the V segment lost 6 bases, leaving 7 bases of the junction unmatched. The CDR3 extends over 15 amino acids. Looked up from germline, CDR1 is SGHTA and CDR2 is FQGTGA. The CDR3: CASSSADRVTGELFF. CDR3 in DNA: TGTGCCAGCAGTTCAGCGGACAGGGTCACCGGGGAGCTGTTTTTT.

The chain has TRBV5-1 and TRBJ1-5; D is unresolved. This CDR3 is 15 amino acids long. Germline CDR1 is SGHRS and CDR2 is YFSETQ. The V and J ends lost 0 bases and 7 bases respectively, with 14 bases between them. The CDR3 loop reads CASSLEGGVSQPQHF. CDR3 bases: TGCGCCAGCAGCTTGGAGGGCGGGGTCAGCCAGCCCCAGCATTTT.

The V gene is TRBV7-2, the J gene TRBJ2-2, with D maybe TRBD2 (5 bases). This CDR3 spans 14 amino acids. Germline assignment: CDR1 SGHTA and CDR2 FQGNSA. Between the trimmed V and J ends, which lost 5 bases and 2 bases, there was a span of 9 bases. The CDR3 loop reads CASSPGTNTGELFF. In nucleotides, the CDR3 is TGTGCCAGCAGCCCGGGAACCAACACCGGGGAGCTGTTTTTT.

The CDR3 DNA follows: TGTGCCAGTAGTATAGATCATCCTTTCACCAGGGGACATTATGGCTACACCTTC. This translates into CASSIDHPFTRGHYGYTF. The chain is built from TRBV19 and TRBJ1-2; a possible D gene is TRBD1 (6 bases). Germline CDR1 reads LNHDA; CDR2 reads SQIVND (reference sequence). The CDR3 runs to 18 residues. V was cut by 0 bases and J by 5 bases, with 22 bases left in between.

This rearrangement joins TRBV11-2 to TRBJ2-1; a weak D match, TRBD2 (5 bases). V was clipped by 3 bases and J by 9 bases, with 18 bases between them. The CDR3 covers 15 residues. In germline, CDR1 is SGHAT, CDR2 FQNNGV. CDR3 coding DNA: TGTGCCAGCAGCTTTGCCCGGACTGGGTTGAGTGAGCAGTTCTTC. This gives the protein CASSFARTGLSEQFF.

The V call is TRBV5-6, the J call TRBJ2-5; 8 bases match TRBD2. This CDR3 is built from 15 residues. Germline CDR1 reads SGHDT; CDR2 reads YYEEEE. The J segment lost 5 bases and the V segment lost 0 bases, leaving 6 bases of the junction unmatched. CDR3 DNA: TGTGCCAGCAGCTTGGCCCCAGCGGGGGTCGAGACCCAGTACTTC. Translation gives CASSLAPAGVETQYF.

The genes are TRBV11-2 and TRBJ1-2, with D possibly TRBD1 on 5 matching bases. This CDR3 is 14 amino acids long. Germline V gene lookup returns CDR1 SGHAT and CDR2 FQNNGV. Trimming shortened V by 0 bases and J by 10 bases, and 15 bases separated the two germline ends. The DNA of the CDR3 is TGTGCCAGCAGCTTAGATGGTCAGGGAGGTGTCTACACCTTC. It encodes CASSLDGQGGVYTF.

This clone was counted a few times. This chain links TRBV4-3 with TRBJ1-1; 12 nucleotides match TRBD1. J was trimmed by 11 bases and V by 2 bases; bases with no gene match: 6. This CDR3 comprises 14 residues. Germline CDR1 and CDR2: LGHNA and YSLEER. CDR3 DNA sequence: TGCGCCAGCAGCCAAACCGGGACAGGGGGCATCGCTTTCTTT. Protein sequence: CASSQTGTGGIAFF.

This chain joins TRBV11-3 and TRBJ2-2, with 7 bases identical to TRBD1. Germline CDR1 is SGHNT and CDR2 is YENEEA. The V segment lost 2 bases and the J segment 8 bases; nucleotides outside the gene matches: 17. The CDR3 sequence is 18 residues long. DNA for the CDR3: TGTGCCAGCAGCTTAAAGGGTTGGGAGAGGACAGGCCCTGGGGAGCTGTTTTTT. Amino acid sequence: CASSLKGWERTGPGELFF.

The chain joins TRBV11-3 to TRBJ2-1; 8 positions agree with TRBD2. Germline-derived CDR1 and CDR2 are SGHNT and YENEEA. V was pared by 4 bases and J by 0 bases, with 2 bases of the junction left unmatched. This CDR3 is 15 amino acids long. CDR3: CASSSSGGSYNEQFF. The CDR3 DNA sequence: TGTGCCAGCAGCTCCAGCGGGGGCTCCTACAATGAGCAGTTCTTC.

The genes are TRBV6-1 and TRBJ2-5; D possibly corresponds to TRBD2 (7 bases). The ends were cut back, 6 bases at V and 2 bases at J, with 10 bases in the middle. The CDR3 consists of 13 residues. Germline CDR1 and CDR2: MNHNS and SASEGT. As DNA, the CDR3 is TGTGCCAGCAGGCGGGGGCTTCAAGAGACCCAGTACTTC. Protein: CASRRGLQETQYF.

The V gene is TRBV19, the J gene TRBJ1-2; 8 bases line up with TRBD1. This CDR3 contains 13 residues. CDR1 is LNHDA, CDR2 SQIVND, per germline (reference sequence). The V segment lost 5 bases and the J segment 4 bases; nucleotides outside the gene matches: 3. The CDR3: CASSAGGAYGYTF. For the CDR3, the DNA is TGTGCCAGTAGTGCAGGGGGCGCCTATGGCTACACCTTC.

V is TRBV5-1 and J is TRBJ2-1; TRBD1 is a possible D gene (5 bases). V was pared by 3 bases and J by 5 bases, with 15 bases between. The germline V gene encodes CDR1 SGHRS and CDR2 YFSETQ. The CDR3 has 15 residues. The CDR3 loop is CASSSAGWGNNEQFF. The CDR3 coding sequence is TGCGCCAGCAGCTCCGCAGGGTGGGGCAACAATGAGCAGTTCTTC.